This passage covers 25 T cell receptor beta chains from one sample sequenced in a study of naive and memory T cell subsets. Two oligonucleotides, mixed equimolar, formed the beta constant-region primer covering TRBC1 and TRBC2. Four rounds of PCR amplified the ligated cDNA using nested alpha and beta constant-region primers plus SP2. MiXCR, run by TCRdb on the UMI-ligation and nested PCR reads, gives a single entry per CDR3 protein. The sample yields around 30,000 distinct CDR3 sequences, under 20% seen once. The sequenced material came from effector memory CD4+ T cells from blood. Regarding subset: effector memory, CD45RA- CD27-. The receptors come from a human donor in good health.

The chain recombines TRBV7-2 with TRBJ2-1; 8 bases align to TRBD2. Germline loops: CDR1 SGHTA, CDR2 FQGNSA. This CDR3 region has 17 residues. The ends lost 5 bases at V and 0 bases at J; junction bases unmatched: 9. The CDR3 region has the DNA TGTGCCAGCAGCCCCTGGACTAGCCGGAGCTCCTACAATGAGCAGTTCTTC. This encodes CASSPWTSRSSYNEQFF.

This clonotype was seen a handful of times. This chain uses TRBV20-1 with TRBJ2-3; 10 nucleotides line up with TRBD2. The CDR3 contains 16 residues. V shed 4 bases, J shed 4 bases, and the junction held 11 bases outside the gene matches. The germline V gene encodes CDR1 DFQATT and CDR2 SNEGSKA (reference sequence). The CDR3 bases are TGCAGTGCTACTAGAGATCGGCTAGCGGGAGCAGATACGCAGTATTTT. Translation: CSATRDRLAGADTQYF.

Ten or more counts support this clonotype. The chain uses TRBV9 and TRBJ1-1; D is perhaps TRBD1 (5 bases). Trimming shortened V by 4 bases and J by 10 bases, and 17 bases separated the two germline ends. CDR3 length equals 13 residues. From germline, CDR1 is SGDLS and CDR2 YYNGEE. This CDR3 is CASSLGEGFGAFF. The CDR3 DNA reads as TGTGCCAGCAGCCTGGGCGAGGGGTTTGGAGCTTTCTTT. Variable domain in full (rest from reference TRBV9 and TRBJ1-1): DSGVTQTPKHLITATGQRVTLRCSPRSGDLSVYWYQQSLDQGLQFLIQYYNGEERAKGNILERFSAQQFPDLHSELNLSSLELGDSALYFCASSLGEGFGAFFGQGTRLTVV.

Many counts were recorded for this clonotype. The chain has TRBV28 and TRBJ2-3, with 9 bases identical to TRBD2. This CDR3 is 14 amino acids long. Germline lookup yields CDR1 MDHEN and CDR2 SYDVKM. The ends lost 10 bases at V and 5 bases at J; junction bases unmatched: 10. Here the CDR3 reads CATKVSGSGDTQYF. DNA of the CDR3: TGTGCCACCAAAGTTAGCGGGAGCGGAGATACGCAGTATTTT.

The chain has TRBV9 and TRBJ2-3; either TRBD1 or TRBD2 may fit D (5 bases each). Germline CDR1 SGDLS, CDR2 YYNGEE. The ends were cut back, 3 bases at V and 5 bases at J, with 16 bases in the middle. The CDR3 consists of 15 residues. CDR3 sequence reads: CASSASQGVVDTQYF. CDR3 in DNA: TGTGCCAGCAGCGCCTCGCAGGGAGTTGTAGATACGCAGTATTTT.

This clonotype was seen a handful of times. The chain carries TRBV15 and TRBJ1-1, with 10 positions matching TRBD1. The germline gives CDR1 LNHNV, CDR2 YYDKDF (reference sequence). V was clipped by 5 bases and J by 1 base; unmatched bases: 4. CDR3 length equals 15 residues. This CDR3 is CATSARDRGNTEAFF. CDR3 bases: TGTGCCACCAGCGCCCGGGACAGGGGGAACACTGAAGCTTTCTTT. The complete variable domain, with remaining parts taken from reference TRBV15 and TRBJ1-1, reads DAMVIQNPRYQVTQFGKPVTLSCSQTLNHNVMYWYQQKSSQAPKLLFHYYDKDFNNEADTPDNFQSRRPNTSFCFLDIRSPGLGDTAMYLCATSARDRGNTEAFFGQGTRLTVV.

This clonotype was counted a few times. The chain's CDR3 is CASSLARSQGRTDTQYF. CDR3 nucleotide sequence: TGTGCCAGCAGCTTAGCTCGCTCTCAGGGGCGCACAGATACGCAGTATTTT. The chain carries TRBV11-2 and TRBJ2-3; D might be TRBD1 (6 bases). This CDR3 contains 17 residues. Per germline, CDR1 SGHAT and CDR2 FQNNGV. Trimming left V 1 base short and J 1 base short, with 15 bases between.

This chain connects TRBV30 to TRBJ1-5, with D hard to call. This CDR3 spans 16 amino acids. The ends were cut back, 0 bases at V and 0 bases at J, with 12 bases in the middle. From germline, CDR1 is GTSNPN and CDR2 SVGIG (reference sequence). CDR3 sequence: CAWSVLHLASNQPQHF. Here the CDR3 DNA reads TGTGCCTGGAGTGTACTACATTTAGCTAGCAATCAGCCCCAGCATTTT. Together with reference TRBV30 and TRBJ1-5, the CDR3 gives the full variable domain: SQTIHQWPATLVQPVGSPLSLECTVEGTSNPNLYWYRQAAGRGLQLLFYSVGIGQISSEVPQNLSASRPQDRQFILSSKKLLLSDSGFYLCAWSVLHLASNQPQHFGDGTRLSIL.

This clonotype rates as medium-sized (0.01 to 0.1%). This chain uses TRBV6-5 with TRBJ1-5; no definite D call. This CDR3 is 16 amino acids long. Germline V gives CDR1 MNHEY, CDR2 SVGAGI. V shed 5 bases and J shed 4 bases, with 18 bases lying between them. The CDR3 spells CASSRSWLAVNQPQHF. The CDR3 coding sequence is TGTGCCAGCAGTCGTTCTTGGTTGGCGGTAAATCAGCCCCAGCATTTT.

This chain joins TRBV20-1 and TRBJ2-7; the D gene is possibly TRBD2 (5 bases). The germline gives CDR1 DFQATT, CDR2 SNEGSKA (reference sequence). Trimming took off 0 bases at V and 5 bases at J, with 14 bases between the two ends. CDR3 size: 14 residues. For the CDR3, the DNA is TGCAGTGCTAGAGATTTTGGGAGACCGAACGAGCAGTACTTC. The encoded protein is CSARDFGRPNEQYF.

The rearrangement joins TRBV7-2 to TRBJ1-2, with 8 bases lining up with TRBD1. The trim removed 3 bases at V and 1 base at J, leaving 7 bases unmatched. The germline V gene encodes CDR1 SGHTA and CDR2 FQGNSA. This CDR3 has 16 amino acids. Here the CDR3 reads CASSFGQGRINYGYTF. The CDR3 nucleotides read TGTGCCAGCAGCTTCGGACAGGGCAGAATTAACTATGGCTACACCTTC.

The rearrangement links TRBV18 to TRBJ1-2; D possibly corresponds to TRBD1 (5 bases). The CDR3 runs 13 residues. V was pared by 5 bases and J by 0 bases, with 7 bases between. Germline V gene lookup returns CDR1 KGHSH and CDR2 LQKENI. The CDR3 coding sequence is TGTGCCAGCTCAGGGGGGTCTAACTATGGCTACACCTTC. This codes for CASSGGSNYGYTF.

The chain combines TRBV28 with TRBJ2-4; weak D call: TRBD1 (6 bases). Germline V gene sequence: CDR1 MDHEN, CDR2 SYDVKM. The CDR3 length is 16 residues. The V and J ends lost 2 bases and 0 bases respectively, with 11 bases between them. Here the CDR3 reads CASSLGGILAKNIQYF. In DNA form, the CDR3 reads TGTGCCAGCAGTTTAGGGGGCATCCTAGCCAAAAACATTCAGTACTTC.

Ten or more counts support this clonotype. In nucleotides, the CDR3 is TGTGCCAGCTCCCGACAGGGAAAGTCCTACGAGCAGTACTTC. It codes for CASSRQGKSYEQYF. The chain has TRBV6-5 and TRBJ2-7, with 7 positions matching TRBD1. The CDR3 is made up of 14 amino acids. Germline V CDR1 and CDR2: MNHEY, SVGAGI. The V segment lost 8 bases and the J segment 1 base; nucleotides outside the gene matches: 8.

This clonotype was detected ten times or more. The rearrangement uses TRBV6-1 and TRBJ2-7, with D possibly TRBD1 on 5 matching bases. The CDR3 is 14 residues long. Germline V lookup: CDR1 MNHNS, CDR2 SASEGT. Trimming removed 5 bases at V and 1 base at J, with 12 bases between. This CDR3 reads CASSNSYRSYEQYF. CDR3 nucleotides: TGTGCCAGCAGTAATTCCTACAGGTCCTACGAGCAGTACTTC.

This clonotype showed up many times. The chain combines TRBV11-3 with TRBJ2-5; 8 bases fit TRBD1. Per the germline V gene, CDR1 is SGHNT and CDR2 is YENEEA. With 5 bases clipped from V and 1 base from J, the junction kept 3 bases outside the gene matches. This CDR3 region has 14 residues. The CDR3 sequence is CASSPDRGQETQYF. The CDR3 nucleotides are TGTGCCAGCAGCCCCGACAGGGGCCAAGAGACCCAGTACTTC.

This clonotype was counted only a few times. V is TRBV2 and J is TRBJ2-1, with a possible D match to TRBD2 (6 bases). Trimming took off 3 bases at V and 8 bases at J, with 26 bases between the two ends. The CDR3 runs to 18 residues. CDR1 is SNHLY, CDR2 FYNNEI, per germline. CDR3 protein: CASSETVLWGVRRDEQFF. The CDR3 nucleotides are TGTGCCAGCAGTGAGACGGTTCTATGGGGGGTAAGGAGGGATGAGCAGTTCTTC.

This clonotype is deemed medium-sized. The V gene is TRBV7-9, the J gene TRBJ2-3; perhaps TRBD1 as D (5 bases). The CDR3 loop spans 16 amino acids. Germline values: CDR1 SEHNR, CDR2 FQNEAQ (reference sequence). V lost 8 bases and J lost 5, with 23 bases in between. The CDR3 coding sequence is TGTGCCAGCGCCTTCCCTAGGAGTAACCAGGGAGATACGCAGTATTTT. Translating it yields CASAFPRSNQGDTQYF.

The gene calls are TRBV7-6 and TRBJ2-5; D is unresolved. Germline lookup yields CDR1 SGHVS and CDR2 FNYEAQ. CDR3 length equals 12 residues. Trimming shortened V by 1 base and J by 7 bases, and 7 bases separated the two germline ends. As DNA, the CDR3 is TGTGCCAGCAGCTTAGACACTCGGACCCAGTACTTC. Its protein product is CASSLDTRTQYF.

The chain couples TRBV5-8 to TRBJ1-1; TRBD1 agrees at 7 bases. The CDR3 consists of 16 residues. CDR1 is SGHTS and CDR2 is YDEGEE in the germline V gene. Germline trimming cut 4 bases from V and 4 bases from J; bases unmatched to any gene: 13. The CDR3 loop is CASSRYRQGWVTEAFF. CDR3 sequence (DNA): TGTGCCAGCAGCCGCTATAGACAGGGATGGGTCACTGAAGCTTTCTTT.

V is TRBV19 and J is TRBJ2-1, with D perhaps TRBD2 (6 bases). The V gene lost 8 bases and the J gene lost 5 bases, with 16 bases spanning the gap. The CDR3 contains 14 residues. CDR1 and CDR2 (germline): LNHDA, SQIVND (reference sequence). The CDR3 loop is CASEGLAGHNEQFF. The CDR3 coding sequence is TGTGCCAGTGAGGGTCTTGCGGGACACAATGAGCAGTTCTTC.

This clonotype was counted many times. This CDR3 reads CSAQRGGRALVGYTF. The CDR3 DNA is TGCAGTGCCCAGAGGGGGGGCAGGGCATTGGTCGGCTACACCTTC. This chain links TRBV20-1 with TRBJ1-2; a weak D match, TRBD1 (6 bases). The CDR3 loop spans 15 amino acids. Germline loops: CDR1 DFQATT, CDR2 SNEGSKA (reference sequence). Trimming stripped 6 bases from V and 8 bases from J, with 25 bases between.

In its sample, this clonotype was seen a few times. The chain uses TRBV12-5 and TRBJ1-5; D uncertain. The V end was cut by 2 bases, the J end by 0 bases, with 11 bases between. The germline CDR1 and CDR2 sequences are LGHNT and FRNRAP. The CDR3 has 16 amino acids. This CDR3 is CASGLWQIHSNQPQHF. The CDR3, as DNA: TGTGCTAGTGGTTTGTGGCAGATTCATAGCAATCAGCCCCAGCATTTT.

The chain is built from TRBV7-8 and TRBJ2-3; 8 bases align to TRBD2. CDR3 length: 17 residues. The V gene's germline CDR1 is SGHVS and CDR2 FQNEAQ. Germline trimming cut 5 bases from V and 1 base from J; bases unmatched to any gene: 11. CDR3 nucleotides: TGTGCCAGCAGCCGATCGGGAGGGCGCGTCGGCACAGATACGCAGTATTTT. Its translation is CASSRSGGRVGTDTQYF.

This clonotype was seen more than once but under ten times. This chain links TRBV28 with TRBJ2-7; 9 nucleotides match TRBD1. CDR3 length equals 14 residues. Germline V gene sequence: CDR1 MDHEN, CDR2 SYDVKM. With V trimmed by 7 bases and J by 6 bases, 10 bases remained unmatched. Here the CDR3 reads CASKRDRVRSEQYF. The CDR3 DNA sequence: TGTGCCAGCAAGCGGGACAGGGTAAGGTCCGAGCAGTACTTC.